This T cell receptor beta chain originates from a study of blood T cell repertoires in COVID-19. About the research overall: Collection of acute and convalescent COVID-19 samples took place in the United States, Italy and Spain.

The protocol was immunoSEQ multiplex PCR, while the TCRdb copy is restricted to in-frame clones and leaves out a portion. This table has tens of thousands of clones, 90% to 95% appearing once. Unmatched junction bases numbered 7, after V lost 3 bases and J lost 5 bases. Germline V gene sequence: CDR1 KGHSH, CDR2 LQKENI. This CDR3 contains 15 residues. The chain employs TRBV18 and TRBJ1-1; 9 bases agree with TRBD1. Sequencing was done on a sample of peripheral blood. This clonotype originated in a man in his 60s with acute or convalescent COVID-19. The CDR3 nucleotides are TGTGCCAGCTCACCGCCGACAGGGGGGGGGACTGAAGCTTTCTTT. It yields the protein CASSPPTGGGTEAFF. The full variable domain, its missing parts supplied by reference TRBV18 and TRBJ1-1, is NAGVMQNPRHLVRRRGQEARLRCSPMKGHSHVYWYRQLPEEGLKFMVYLQKENIIDESGMPKERFSAEFPKEGPSILRIQQVVRGDSAAYFCASSPPTGGGTEAFFGQGTRLTVV.